These T cell receptor beta chains were read from a single sample in a study of OX40 agonist ivuxolimab in advanced cancers. Some clones are missing from TCRdb's copy, which holds only in-frame ones; the method was immunoSEQ multiplex PCR. The data hold tens of thousands of clones, with over 70% observed a single time. Source: CD4+ or CD8+ T cells sorted from blood, taken in a trial of the OX40 agonist ivuxolimab. Receptor source: an adult with an advanced solid tumor such as melanoma, head and neck, liver or kidney cancer. CDR3s include the opening cysteine and the closing phenylalanine or tryptophan. A D gene is named only where the DNA matches it firmly. Only some rows state a clone size, as once, few, many or a class for expanded clones.

J: TRBJ1-2; size: -; length: 16; D: -; V: TRBV7-9; CDR3: CASSSPGGGIDYGYTF; DNA: TGTGCCAGCAGCTCGCCAGGAGGAGGGATTGACTATGGCTACACCTTC
J: TRBJ2-3; size: -; length: 15; D: -; V: TRBV4-3; CDR3: CASSQRGALPDTQYF; DNA: TGCGCCAGCAGCCAAAGGGGGGCCCTGCCAGATACGCAGTATTTT
J: TRBJ1-6; size: -; length: 15; D: TRBD1; V: TRBV7-9; CDR3: CASSQTGGNNSPLHF; DNA: TGTGCCAGCAGCCAGACAGGGGGGAATAATTCACCCCTCCACTTT
J: TRBJ2-3; size: -; length: 15; D: -; V: TRBV6-5; CDR3: CASRTTGTSTDTQYF; DNA: TGTGCCAGCAGAACGACAGGGACTAGCACAGATACGCAGTATTTT
J: TRBJ2-7; size: once; length: 19; D: -; V: TRBV27; CDR3: CASSPLAGLRVVNSYEQYF; DNA: TGTGCCAGCAGTCCCCTCGCGGGCCTTAGGGTCGTTAATTCCTACGAGCAGTACTTC
J: TRBJ2-5; size: -; length: 16; D: -; V: TRBV6-5; CDR3: CASSYSFSRRQETQYF; DNA: TGTGCCAGCAGTTACTCGTTTTCTAGGAGACAAGAGACCCAGTACTTC
J: TRBJ2-5; size: -; length: 15; D: -; V: TRBV30; CDR3: CAWSKSGVFGETQYF; DNA: TGTGCCTGGAGCAAAAGTGGGGTATTCGGGGAGACCCAGTACTTC
J: TRBJ2-7; size: -; length: 14; D: -; V: TRBV28; CDR3: CASSTTGGAYEQYF; DNA: TGTGCCAGCAGTACTACAGGGGGGGCCTACGAGCAGTACTTC
J: TRBJ2-7; size: few; length: 12; D: -; V: TRBV4-2; CDR3: CASSQVEDRQYF; DNA: TGTGCCAGCAGCCAAGTGGAGGACAGGCAGTACTTC
J: TRBJ1-2; size: -; length: 14; D: TRBD1; V: TRBV2; CDR3: CASSVGQKNYGYTF; DNA: TGTGCCAGCAGTGTGGGACAGAAGAACTATGGCTACACCTTC
J: TRBJ2-6; size: -; length: 15; D: -; V: TRBV6-6; CDR3: CASSYRTTGANVLTF; DNA: TGTGCCAGCAGTTACCGGACTACTGGGGCCAACGTCCTGACTTTC
J: TRBJ2-1; size: -; length: 14; D: -; V: TRBV29-1; CDR3: CSVESPGTYNEQFF; DNA: TGCAGCGTTGAGTCCCCGGGAACTTACAATGAGCAGTTCTTC
J: TRBJ1-1; size: -; length: 15; D: -; V: TRBV6-6; CDR3: CASSRDGGSSTEAFF; DNA: TGTGCCAGCAGTAGGGATGGGGGCAGCAGCACTGAAGCTTTCTTT
J: TRBJ2-7; size: -; length: 14; D: TRBD2; V: TRBV25-1; CDR3: CASRSGTSSHEQYF; DNA: TGTGCCAGCAGGTCCGGGACTAGTTCCCACGAGCAGTACTTC
J: TRBJ1-5; size: -; length: 15; D: -; V: TRBV19; CDR3: CASSFRTADNQPQHF; DNA: TGTGCCAGTAGTTTTCGGACAGCAGACAATCAGCCCCAGCATTTT
J: TRBJ2-1; size: -; length: 13; D: -; V: TRBV7-9; CDR3: CASSTGTYNEQFF; DNA: TGTGCCAGCAGCACCGGGACCTACAATGAGCAGTTCTTC
J: TRBJ2-7; size: -; length: 11; D: -; V: TRBV28; CDR3: CASSPQSEQYF; DNA: TGTGCCAGCAGTCCCCAGAGCGAGCAGTACTTC